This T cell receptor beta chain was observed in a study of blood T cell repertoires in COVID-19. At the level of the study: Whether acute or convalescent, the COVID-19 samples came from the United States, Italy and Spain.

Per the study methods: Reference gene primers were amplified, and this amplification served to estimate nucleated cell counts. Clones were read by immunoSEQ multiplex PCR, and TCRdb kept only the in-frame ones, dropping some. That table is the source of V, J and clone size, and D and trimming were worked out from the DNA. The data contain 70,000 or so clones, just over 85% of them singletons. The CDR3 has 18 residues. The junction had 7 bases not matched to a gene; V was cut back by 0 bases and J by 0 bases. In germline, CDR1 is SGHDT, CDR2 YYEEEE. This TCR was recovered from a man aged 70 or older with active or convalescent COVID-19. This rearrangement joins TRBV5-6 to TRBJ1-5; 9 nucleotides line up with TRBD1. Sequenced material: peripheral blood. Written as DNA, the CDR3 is TGTGCCAGCAGCTTGGCGGGACAGGGAGTTCATAGCAATCAGCCCCAGCATTTT. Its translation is CASSLAGQGVHSNQPQHF.